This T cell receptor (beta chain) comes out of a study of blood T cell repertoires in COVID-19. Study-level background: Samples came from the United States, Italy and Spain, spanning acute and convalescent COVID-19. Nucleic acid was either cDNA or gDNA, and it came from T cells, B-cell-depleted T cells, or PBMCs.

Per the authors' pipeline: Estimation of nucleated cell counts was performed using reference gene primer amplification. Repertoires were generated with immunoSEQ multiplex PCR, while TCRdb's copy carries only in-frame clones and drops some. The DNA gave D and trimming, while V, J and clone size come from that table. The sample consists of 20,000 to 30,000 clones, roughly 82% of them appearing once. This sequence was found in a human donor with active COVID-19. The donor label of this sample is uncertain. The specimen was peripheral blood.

DNA of the CDR3: TGTGCCAGCAGTTTAGGGGTGTTAGGGGGCAATGAGCAGTTCTTC. This translates into CASSLGVLGGNEQFF. This chain connects TRBV28 to TRBJ2-1; possible D gene TRBD1, 6 bases. This CDR3 is 15 amino acids long. The V and J ends lost 2 bases and 6 bases respectively, with 14 bases between them. Germline assignment: CDR1 MDHEN and CDR2 SYDVKM.